This paragraph reports one T cell receptor beta chain. The antigen is undetermined. Only in-frame clones appear in the TCRdb table, and some are missing; sequencing was by immunoSEQ multiplex PCR. This table holds under 250,000 clones, approximately 87% found once. The record originates from a study of cytomegalovirus exposure and HLA in healthy donors. From germline, CDR1 is SGHRS and CDR2 YFSETQ. Trimming removed 4 bases at V and 6 bases at J, with 11 bases between. The CDR3 has 13 residues. The 120-subject validation cohort, separate from the roughly 700-subject first cohort, included the donors. Study-wide results and limits: Cytomegalovirus association was assigned to approximately 160 TCR beta chains.

The source of this sequence is a woman aged 18 to 35 in good health and CMV-seronegative. The chain joins TRBV5-1 to TRBJ1-3; unclear D gene. Sequencing was performed on PBMCs. The CDR3 reads CASSGGTVNTIYF. Written as DNA, the CDR3 is TGCGCCAGCAGCGGAGGAACGGTAAACACCATATATTTT.